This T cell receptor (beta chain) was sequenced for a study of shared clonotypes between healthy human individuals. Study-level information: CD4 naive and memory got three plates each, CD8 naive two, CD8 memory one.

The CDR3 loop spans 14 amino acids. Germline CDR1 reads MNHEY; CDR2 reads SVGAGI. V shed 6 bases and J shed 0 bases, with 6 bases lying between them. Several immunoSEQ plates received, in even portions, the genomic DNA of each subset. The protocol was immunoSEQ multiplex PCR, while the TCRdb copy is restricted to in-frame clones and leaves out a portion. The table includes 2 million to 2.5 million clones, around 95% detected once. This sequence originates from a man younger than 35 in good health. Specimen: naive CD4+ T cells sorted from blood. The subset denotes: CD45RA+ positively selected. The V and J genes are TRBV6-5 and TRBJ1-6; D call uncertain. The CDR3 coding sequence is TGTGCCAGCAGGTCAGACTCCTATAATTCACCCCTCCACTTT. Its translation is CASRSDSYNSPLHF.